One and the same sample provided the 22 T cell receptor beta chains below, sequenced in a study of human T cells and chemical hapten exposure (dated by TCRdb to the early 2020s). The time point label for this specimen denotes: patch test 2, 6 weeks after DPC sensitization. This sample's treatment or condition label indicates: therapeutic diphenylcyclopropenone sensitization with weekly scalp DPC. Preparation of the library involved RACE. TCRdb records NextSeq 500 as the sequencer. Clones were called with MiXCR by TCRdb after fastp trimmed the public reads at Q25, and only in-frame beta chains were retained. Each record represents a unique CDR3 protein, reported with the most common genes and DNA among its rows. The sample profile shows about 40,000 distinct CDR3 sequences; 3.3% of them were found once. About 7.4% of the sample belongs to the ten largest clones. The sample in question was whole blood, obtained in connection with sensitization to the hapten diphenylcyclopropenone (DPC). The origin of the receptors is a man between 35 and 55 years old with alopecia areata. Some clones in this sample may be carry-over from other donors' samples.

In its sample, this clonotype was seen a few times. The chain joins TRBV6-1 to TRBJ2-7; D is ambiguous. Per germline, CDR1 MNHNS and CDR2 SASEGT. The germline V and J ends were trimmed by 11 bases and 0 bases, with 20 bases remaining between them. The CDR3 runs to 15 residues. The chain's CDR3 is CALQRARINSYEQYF. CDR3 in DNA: TGTGCCCTACAAAGGGCCAGGATCAACTCCTACGAGCAGTACTTC.

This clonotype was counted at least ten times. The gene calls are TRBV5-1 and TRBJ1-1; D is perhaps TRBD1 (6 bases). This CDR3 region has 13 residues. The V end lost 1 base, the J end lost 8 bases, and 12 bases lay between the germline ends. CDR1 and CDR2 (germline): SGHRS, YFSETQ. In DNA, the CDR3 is TGCGCCAGCAGCTTGTCAGGGGCGGGAGAAGCTTTCTTT. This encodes CASSLSGAGEAFF.

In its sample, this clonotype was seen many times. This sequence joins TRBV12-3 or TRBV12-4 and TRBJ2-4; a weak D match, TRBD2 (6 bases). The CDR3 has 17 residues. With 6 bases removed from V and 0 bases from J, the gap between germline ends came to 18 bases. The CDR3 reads CASSPGLLGEAKNIQYF. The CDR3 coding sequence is TGTGCCAGCAGCCCGGGACTCCTAGGCGAAGCCAAAAACATTCAGTACTTC.

The CDR3 DNA follows: TGTGCCAGCAGCTTGGGGACAGGGAATCAGCCCCAGCATTTT. Amino acid sequence: CASSLGTGNQPQHF. The V and J genes are TRBV5-6 and TRBJ1-5; 8 bases line up with TRBD1. CDR3 size: 14 residues. Germline CDR1 is SGHDT and CDR2 is YYEEEE. The J segment lost 4 bases and the V segment lost 0 bases, leaving 0 bases of the junction unmatched. Combining the CDR3 with reference TRBV5-6 and TRBJ1-5 gives the whole variable domain DAGVTQSPTHLIKTRGQQVTLRCSPKSGHDTVSWYQQALGQGPQFIFQYYEEEERQRGNFPDRFSGHQFPNYSSELNVNALLLGDSALYLCASSLGTGNQPQHFGDGTRLSIL.

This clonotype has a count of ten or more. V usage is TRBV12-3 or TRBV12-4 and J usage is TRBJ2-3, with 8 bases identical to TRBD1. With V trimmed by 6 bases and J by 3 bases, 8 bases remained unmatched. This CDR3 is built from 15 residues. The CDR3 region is CASSSGTGLTDTQYF. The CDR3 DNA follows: TGTGCCAGCAGCTCTGGGACAGGACTTACAGATACGCAGTATTTT.

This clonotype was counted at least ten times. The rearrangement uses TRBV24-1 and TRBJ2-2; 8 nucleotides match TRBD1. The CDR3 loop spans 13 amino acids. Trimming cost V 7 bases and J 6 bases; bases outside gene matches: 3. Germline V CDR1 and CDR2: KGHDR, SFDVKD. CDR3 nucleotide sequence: TGTGCCACCAGGGACAGGGTGGCCGGGGAGCTGTTTTTT. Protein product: CATRDRVAGELFF.

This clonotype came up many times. The CDR3 bases are TGTGCCAGCGGGGGGCTCAATCAGCCCCAGCATTTT. It codes for CASGGLNQPQHF. This chain uses TRBV19 with TRBJ1-5, with a weak D call TRBD1 (6 bases). Trimming left V 9 bases short and J 3 bases short, with 9 bases between. The CDR3 sequence is 12 residues long. Looked up from germline, CDR1 is LNHDA and CDR2 is SQIVND (reference sequence).

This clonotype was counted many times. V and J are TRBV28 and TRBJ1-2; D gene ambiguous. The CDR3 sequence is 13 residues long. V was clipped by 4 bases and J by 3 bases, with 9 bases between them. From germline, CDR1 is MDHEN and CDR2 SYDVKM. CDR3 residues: CASSYSIDYGYTF. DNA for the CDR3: TGTGCCAGCAGTTACAGCATAGACTATGGCTACACCTTC.

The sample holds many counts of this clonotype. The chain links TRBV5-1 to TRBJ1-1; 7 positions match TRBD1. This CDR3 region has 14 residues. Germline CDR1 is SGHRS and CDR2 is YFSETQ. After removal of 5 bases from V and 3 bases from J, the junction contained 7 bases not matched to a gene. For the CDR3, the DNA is TGCGCCAGCAGTCAGGGGACAGCGGACACTGAAGCTTTCTTT. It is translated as CASSQGTADTEAFF. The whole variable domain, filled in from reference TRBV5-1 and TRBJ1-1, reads KAGVTQTPRYLIKTRGQQVTLSCSPISGHRSVSWYQQTPGQGLQFLFEYFSETQRNKGNFPGRFSGRQFSNSRSEMNVSTLELGDSALYLCASSQGTADTEAFFGQGTRLTVV.

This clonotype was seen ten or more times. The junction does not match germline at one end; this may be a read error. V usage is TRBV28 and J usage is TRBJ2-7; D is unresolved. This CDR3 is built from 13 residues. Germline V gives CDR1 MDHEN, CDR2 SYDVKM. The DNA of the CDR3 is TGTGCCAGCAGTTTAGATAGCTCCAACGAGCAGTACTTC. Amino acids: CASSLDSSNEQYF. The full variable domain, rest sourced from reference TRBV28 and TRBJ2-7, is DVKVTQSSRYLVKRTGEKVFLECVQDMDHENMFWYRQDPGLGLRLIYFSYDVKMKEKGDIPEGYSVSREKKERFSLILESASTNQTSMYLCASSLDSSNEQYFGPGTRLTVT.

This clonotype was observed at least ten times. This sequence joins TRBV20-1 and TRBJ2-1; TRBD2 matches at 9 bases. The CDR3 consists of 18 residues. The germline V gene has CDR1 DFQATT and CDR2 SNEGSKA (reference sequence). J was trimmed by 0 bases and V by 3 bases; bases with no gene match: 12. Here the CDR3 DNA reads TGCAGTGCTAGTTGGGGCGGGAGGGTACCCGCCTCCTACAATGAGCAGTTCTTC. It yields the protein CSASWGGRVPASYNEQFF.

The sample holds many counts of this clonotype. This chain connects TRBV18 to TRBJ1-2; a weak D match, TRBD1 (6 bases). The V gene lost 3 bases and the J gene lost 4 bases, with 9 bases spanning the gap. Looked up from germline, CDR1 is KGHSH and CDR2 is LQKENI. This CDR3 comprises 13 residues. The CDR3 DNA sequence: TGTGCCAGCTCACCCGCGGACAGCTATGGCTACACCTTC. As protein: CASSPADSYGYTF.

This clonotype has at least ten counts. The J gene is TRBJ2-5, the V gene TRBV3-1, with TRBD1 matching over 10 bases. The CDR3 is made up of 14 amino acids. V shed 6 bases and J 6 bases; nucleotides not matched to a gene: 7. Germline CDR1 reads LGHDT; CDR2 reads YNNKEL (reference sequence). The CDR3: CASSSGQGGKTQYF. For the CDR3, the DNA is TGTGCCAGCAGTTCAGGACAGGGGGGGAAGACCCAGTACTTC.

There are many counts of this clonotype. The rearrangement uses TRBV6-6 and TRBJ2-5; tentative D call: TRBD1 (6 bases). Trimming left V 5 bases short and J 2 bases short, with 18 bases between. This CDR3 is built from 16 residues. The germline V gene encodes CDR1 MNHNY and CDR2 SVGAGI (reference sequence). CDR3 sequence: CASSLKGVPAQETQYF. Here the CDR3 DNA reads TGTGCCAGCAGTCTTAAGGGGGTCCCAGCGCAAGAGACCCAGTACTTC.

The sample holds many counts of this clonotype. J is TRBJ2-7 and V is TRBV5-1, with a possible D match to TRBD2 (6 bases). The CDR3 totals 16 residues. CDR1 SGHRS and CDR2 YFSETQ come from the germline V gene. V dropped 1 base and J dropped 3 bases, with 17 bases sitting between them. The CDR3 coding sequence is TGCGCCAGCAGCTTGAGGGGCCGGGGGTCTGGCTACGAGCAGTACTTC. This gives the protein CASSLRGRGSGYEQYF.

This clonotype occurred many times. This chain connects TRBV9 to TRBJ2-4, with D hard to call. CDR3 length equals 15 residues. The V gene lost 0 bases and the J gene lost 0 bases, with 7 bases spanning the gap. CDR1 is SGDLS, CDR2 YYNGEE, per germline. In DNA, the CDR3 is TGTGCCAGCAGCGTAGATCCAATAGCCAAAAACATTCAGTACTTC. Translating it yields CASSVDPIAKNIQYF. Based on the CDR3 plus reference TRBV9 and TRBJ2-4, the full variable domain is DSGVTQTPKHLITATGQRVTLRCSPRSGDLSVYWYQQSLDQGLQFLIQYYNGEERAKGNILERFSAQQFPDLHSELNLSSLELGDSALYFCASSVDPIAKNIQYFGAGTRLSVL.

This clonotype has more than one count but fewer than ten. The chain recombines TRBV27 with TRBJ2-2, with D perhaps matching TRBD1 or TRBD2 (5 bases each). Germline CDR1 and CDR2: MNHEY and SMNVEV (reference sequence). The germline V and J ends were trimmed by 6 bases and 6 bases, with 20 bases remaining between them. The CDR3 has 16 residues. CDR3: CASRPRRRGDPGELFF. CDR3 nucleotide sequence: TGTGCCAGCAGACCTCGGCGGAGAGGGGACCCCGGGGAGCTGTTTTTT.

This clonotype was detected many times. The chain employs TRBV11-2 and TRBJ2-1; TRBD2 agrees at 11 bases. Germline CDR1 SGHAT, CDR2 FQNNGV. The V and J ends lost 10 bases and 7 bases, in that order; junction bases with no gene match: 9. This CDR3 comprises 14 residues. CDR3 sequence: CAILAGGPLNEQFF. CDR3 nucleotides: TGTGCCATCTTAGCGGGAGGGCCTTTGAATGAGCAGTTCTTC.

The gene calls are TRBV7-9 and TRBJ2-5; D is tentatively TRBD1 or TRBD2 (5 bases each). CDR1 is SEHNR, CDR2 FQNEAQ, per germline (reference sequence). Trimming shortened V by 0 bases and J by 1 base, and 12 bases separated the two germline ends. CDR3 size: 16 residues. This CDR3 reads CASSLAGRDVQETQYF. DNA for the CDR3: TGTGCCAGCAGCTTAGCGGGCAGGGACGTCCAAGAGACCCAGTACTTC.

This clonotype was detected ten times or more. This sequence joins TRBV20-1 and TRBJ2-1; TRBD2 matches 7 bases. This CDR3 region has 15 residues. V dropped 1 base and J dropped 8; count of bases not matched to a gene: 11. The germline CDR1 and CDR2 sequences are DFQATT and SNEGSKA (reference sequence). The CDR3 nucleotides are TGCAGTGCTAGAGGCCTTGGACGACTAGCAGATGAGCAGTTCTTC. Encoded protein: CSARGLGRLADEQFF.

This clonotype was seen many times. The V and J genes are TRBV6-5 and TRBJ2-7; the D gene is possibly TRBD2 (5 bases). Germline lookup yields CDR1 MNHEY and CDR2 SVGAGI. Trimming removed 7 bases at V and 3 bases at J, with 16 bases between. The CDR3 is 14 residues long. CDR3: CASNRYLGSYEQYF. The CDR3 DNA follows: TGTGCCAGCAACCGATACCTAGGGAGCTACGAGCAGTACTTC.

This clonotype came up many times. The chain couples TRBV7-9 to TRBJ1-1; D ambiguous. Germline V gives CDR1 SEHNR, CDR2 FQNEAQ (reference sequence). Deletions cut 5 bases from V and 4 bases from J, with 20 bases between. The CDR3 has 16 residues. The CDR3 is CASSHPRGQAPTEAFF. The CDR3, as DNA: TGTGCCAGCAGCCACCCCCGCGGGCAGGCACCCACTGAAGCTTTCTTT. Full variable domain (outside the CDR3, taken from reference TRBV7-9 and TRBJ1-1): DTGVSQNPRHKITKRGQNVTFRCDPISEHNRLYWYRQTLGQGPEFLTYFQNEAQLEKSRLLSDRFSAERPKGSFSTLEIQRTEQGDSAMYLCASSHPRGQAPTEAFFGQGTRLTVV.